This entry describes one T cell receptor beta chain. The sample is drawn from a study of radiotherapy plus CTLA-4 blockade in lung cancer. Using immunoSEQ multiplex PCR, the repertoire was profiled, and TCRdb retains in-frame clones only, with some absent. The table has 85,000 to 100,000 clones, approximately 75% seen once. Germline lookup yields CDR1 MNHEY and CDR2 SVGAGI. This CDR3 comprises 13 residues. Between the trimmed V and J ends, which lost 2 bases and 6 bases, there was a span of 8 bases. The source was peripheral blood, collected from a patient treated with radiotherapy plus ipilimumab. The chain recombines TRBV6-5 with TRBJ2-1; D gene uncertain. The TCR was taken from a human donor with non-small cell lung cancer that progressed on radiotherapy plus ipilimumab. The CDR3 region is CASSYGRSNEQFF. The CDR3 DNA sequence: TGTGCCAGCAGTTACGGTAGGAGCAATGAGCAGTTCTTC.